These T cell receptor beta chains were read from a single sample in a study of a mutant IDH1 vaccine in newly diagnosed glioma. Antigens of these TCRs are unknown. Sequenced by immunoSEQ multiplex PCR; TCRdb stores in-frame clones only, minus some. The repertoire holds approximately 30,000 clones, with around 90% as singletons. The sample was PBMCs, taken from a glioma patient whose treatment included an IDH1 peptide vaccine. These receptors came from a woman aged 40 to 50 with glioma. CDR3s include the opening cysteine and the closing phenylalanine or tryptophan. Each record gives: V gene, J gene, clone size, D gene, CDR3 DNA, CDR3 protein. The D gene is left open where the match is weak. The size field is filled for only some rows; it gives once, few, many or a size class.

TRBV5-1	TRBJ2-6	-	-	TGCGCCAGCAGCTTGGGCAGCCCCTCTGGGGCCAACGTCCTGACTTTC	CASSLGSPSGANVLTF
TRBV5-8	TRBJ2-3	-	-	TGTGCCAGCAGCTTGGCCAGAGCGGGAGATACGCAGTATTTT	CASSLARAGDTQYF
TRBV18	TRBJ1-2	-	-	TGTGCCAGCTCACTCTTCTTAGGGGACGATGGCTACACCTTC	CASSLFLGDDGYTF
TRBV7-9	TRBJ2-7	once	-	TGTGCCAGCAGCCCTACCGACTCCTCGTACGAGCAGTACTTC	CASSPTDSSYEQYF
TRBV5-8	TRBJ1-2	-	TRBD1	TGTGCCAGCAGCGCGGACAGGGAAGATGGCTACACCTTC	CASSADREDGYTF
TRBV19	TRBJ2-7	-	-	TGTGCCAGTAGCTCCAGCCCCTACGAGCAGTACTTC	CASSSSPYEQYF
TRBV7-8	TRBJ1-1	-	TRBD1	TGTGCCAGCAGCTTAGACAGGGGGACTGAAGCTTTCTTT	CASSLDRGTEAFF
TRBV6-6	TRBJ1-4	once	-	TGTGCCAGCAGTCGATACCCAACTAATGAAAAACTGTTTTTT	CASSRYPTNEKLFF
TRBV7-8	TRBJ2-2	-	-	TGTGCCAGCAGCTTAGACTGGTGGAGTCCGGGCGGGGAGCTGTTTTTT	CASSLDWWSPGGELFF
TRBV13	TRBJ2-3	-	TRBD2	TGTGCCAGCAGCTTAGGCCGGATAGCGGGGAGGAGCACAGATACGCAGTATTTT	CASSLGRIAGRSTDTQYF